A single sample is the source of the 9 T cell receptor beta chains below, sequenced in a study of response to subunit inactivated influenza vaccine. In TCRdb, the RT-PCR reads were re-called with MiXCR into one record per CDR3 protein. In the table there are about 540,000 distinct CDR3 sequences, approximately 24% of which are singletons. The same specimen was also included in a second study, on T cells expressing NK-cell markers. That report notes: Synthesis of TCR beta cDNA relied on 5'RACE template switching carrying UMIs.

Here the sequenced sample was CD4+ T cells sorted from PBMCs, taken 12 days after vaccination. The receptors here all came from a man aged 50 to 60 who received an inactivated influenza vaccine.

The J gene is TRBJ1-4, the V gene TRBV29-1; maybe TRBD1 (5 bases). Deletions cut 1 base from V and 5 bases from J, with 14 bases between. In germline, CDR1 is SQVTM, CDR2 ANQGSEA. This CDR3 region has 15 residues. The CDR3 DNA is TGCAGCGTTGAAGGAACCGGGACGGGAAATGAAAAACTGTTTTTT. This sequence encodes CSVEGTGTGNEKLFF.

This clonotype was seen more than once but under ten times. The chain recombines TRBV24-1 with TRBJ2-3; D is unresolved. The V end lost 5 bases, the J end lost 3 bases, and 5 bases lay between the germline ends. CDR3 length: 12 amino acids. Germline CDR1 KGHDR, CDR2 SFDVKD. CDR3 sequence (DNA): TGTGCCACCAGTGGGGATACAGATACGCAGTATTTT. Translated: CATSGDTDTQYF.

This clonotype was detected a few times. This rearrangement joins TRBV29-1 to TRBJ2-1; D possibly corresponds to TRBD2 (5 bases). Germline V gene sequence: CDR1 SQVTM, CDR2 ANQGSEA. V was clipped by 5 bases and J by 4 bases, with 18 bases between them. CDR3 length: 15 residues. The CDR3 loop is CSVSTGIGPYNEQFF. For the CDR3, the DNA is TGCAGCGTTAGTACGGGGATAGGACCGTACAATGAGCAGTTCTTC.

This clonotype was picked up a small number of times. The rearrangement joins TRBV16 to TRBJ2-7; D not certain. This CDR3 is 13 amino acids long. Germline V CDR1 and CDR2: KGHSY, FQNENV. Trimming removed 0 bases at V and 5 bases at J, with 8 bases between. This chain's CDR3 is CASSQSGFDEQYF. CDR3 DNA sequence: TGTGCCAGCAGCCAATCGGGTTTTGACGAGCAGTACTTC.

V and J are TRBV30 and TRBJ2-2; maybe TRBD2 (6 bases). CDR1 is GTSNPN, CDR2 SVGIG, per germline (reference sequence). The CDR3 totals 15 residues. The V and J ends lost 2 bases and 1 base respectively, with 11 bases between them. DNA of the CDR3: TGTGCCTGGAGTTATACAGCGGGGAACACCGGGGAGCTGTTTTTT. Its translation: CAWSYTAGNTGELFF.

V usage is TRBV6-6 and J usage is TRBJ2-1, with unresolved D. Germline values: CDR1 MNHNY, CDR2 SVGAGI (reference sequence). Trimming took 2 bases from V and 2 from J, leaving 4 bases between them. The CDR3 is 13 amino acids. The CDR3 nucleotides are TGTGCCAGCAGTTACGTTCCCTACAATGAGCAGTTCTTC. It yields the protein CASSYVPYNEQFF.

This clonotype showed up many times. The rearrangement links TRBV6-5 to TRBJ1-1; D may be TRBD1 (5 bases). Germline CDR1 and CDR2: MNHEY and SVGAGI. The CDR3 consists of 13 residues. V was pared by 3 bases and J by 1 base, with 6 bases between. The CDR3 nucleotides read TGTGCCAGCAGTTATACAGGGAACACTGAAGCTTTCTTT. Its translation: CASSYTGNTEAFF.

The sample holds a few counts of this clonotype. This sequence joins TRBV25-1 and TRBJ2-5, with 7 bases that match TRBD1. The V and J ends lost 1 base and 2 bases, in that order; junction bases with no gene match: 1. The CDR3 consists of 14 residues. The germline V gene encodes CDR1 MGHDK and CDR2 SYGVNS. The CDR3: CASSELGQQETQYF. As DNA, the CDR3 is TGTGCCAGCAGTGAATTGGGACAGCAAGAGACCCAGTACTTC.

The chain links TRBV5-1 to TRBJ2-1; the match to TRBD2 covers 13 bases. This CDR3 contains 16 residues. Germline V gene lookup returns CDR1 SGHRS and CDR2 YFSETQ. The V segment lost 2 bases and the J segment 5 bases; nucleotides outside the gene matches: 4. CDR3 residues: CASSLGLAGAHNEQFF. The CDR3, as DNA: TGCGCCAGCAGCTTAGGACTAGCGGGAGCCCACAATGAGCAGTTCTTC.